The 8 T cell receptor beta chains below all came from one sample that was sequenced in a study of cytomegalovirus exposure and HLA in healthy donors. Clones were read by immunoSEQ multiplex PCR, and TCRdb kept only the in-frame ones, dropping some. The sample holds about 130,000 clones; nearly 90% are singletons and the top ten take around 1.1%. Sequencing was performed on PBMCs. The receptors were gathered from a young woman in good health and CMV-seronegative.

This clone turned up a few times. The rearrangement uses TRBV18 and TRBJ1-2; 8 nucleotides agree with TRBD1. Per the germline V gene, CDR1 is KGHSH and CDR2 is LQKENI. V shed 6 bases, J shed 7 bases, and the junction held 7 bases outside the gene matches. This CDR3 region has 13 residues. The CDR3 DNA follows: TGTGCCAGCTCTGAAACCAGGGGGCCTGGCTACACCTTC. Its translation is CASSETRGPGYTF.

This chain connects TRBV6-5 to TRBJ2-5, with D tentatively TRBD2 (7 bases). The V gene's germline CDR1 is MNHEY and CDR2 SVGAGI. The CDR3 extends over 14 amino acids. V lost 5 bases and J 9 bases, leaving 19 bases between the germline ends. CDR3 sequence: CASSGGAGDLAQYF. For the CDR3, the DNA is TGTGCCAGCAGTGGGGGGGCAGGGGACTTGGCCCAGTACTTC.

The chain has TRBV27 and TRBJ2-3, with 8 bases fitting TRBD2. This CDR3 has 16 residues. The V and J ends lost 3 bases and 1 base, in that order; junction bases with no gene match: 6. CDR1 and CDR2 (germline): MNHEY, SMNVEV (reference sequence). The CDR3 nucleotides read TGTGCCAGCAGTTTTGCGGGGGGCGGAGGCACAGATACGCAGTATTTT. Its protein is CASSFAGGGGTDTQYF.

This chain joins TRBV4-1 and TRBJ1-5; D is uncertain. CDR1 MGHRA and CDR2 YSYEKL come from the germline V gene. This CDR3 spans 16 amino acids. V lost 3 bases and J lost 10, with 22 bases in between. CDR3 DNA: TGCGCCAGCAGCCACGACGGGGAGGTTAAAAGTCCCCCCCAGCATTTT. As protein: CASSHDGEVKSPPQHF.

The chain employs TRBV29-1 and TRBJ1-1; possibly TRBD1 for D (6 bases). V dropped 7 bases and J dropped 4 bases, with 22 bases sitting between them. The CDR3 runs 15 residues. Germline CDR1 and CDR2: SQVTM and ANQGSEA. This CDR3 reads CSAGGLTGSGTEAFF. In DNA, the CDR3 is TGCAGCGCTGGGGGTTTAACAGGGAGTGGCACTGAAGCTTTCTTT.

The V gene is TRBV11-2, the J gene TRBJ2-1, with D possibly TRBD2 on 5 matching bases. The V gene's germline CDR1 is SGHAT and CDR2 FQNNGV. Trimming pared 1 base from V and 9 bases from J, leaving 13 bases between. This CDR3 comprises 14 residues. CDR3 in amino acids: CASSLVVDWSEQFF. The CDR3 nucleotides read TGTGCCAGCAGCTTAGTGGTGGACTGGAGTGAGCAGTTCTTC.

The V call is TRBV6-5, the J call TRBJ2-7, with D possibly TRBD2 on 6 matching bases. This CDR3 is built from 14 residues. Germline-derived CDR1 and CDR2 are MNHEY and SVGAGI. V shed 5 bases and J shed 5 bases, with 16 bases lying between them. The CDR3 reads CASSPLRGVDEQYV. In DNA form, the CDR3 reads TGTGCCAGCAGTCCTCTACGCGGGGTCGACGAGCAGTACGTC.

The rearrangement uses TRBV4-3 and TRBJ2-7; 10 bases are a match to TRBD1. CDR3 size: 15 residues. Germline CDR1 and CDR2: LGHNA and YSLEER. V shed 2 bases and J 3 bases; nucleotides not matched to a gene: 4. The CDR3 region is CASSQQWTGGYEQYF. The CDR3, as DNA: TGCGCCAGCAGCCAACAATGGACAGGGGGCTACGAGCAGTACTTC.